This T cell receptor beta chain was recovered during a study of T cells after posttransplantation cyclophosphamide. Regarding the study as a whole: Later post-transplant blood repertoires were often dominated by donor CD8+ memory clones. Tissue-infiltrating T cells from skin or gut overlapped little with blood T cells.

This clone was found many times. Its specificity is not known. Measured with immunoSEQ multiplex PCR; TCRdb has only the in-frame clones, and not every one. The record shows 24,000 or so clones for this sample, with no singletons present. The V end lost 5 bases, the J end lost 4 bases, and 15 bases lay between the germline ends. The length of the CDR3 is 15 residues. Germline V gene sequence: CDR1 SGHVS, CDR2 FQNEAQ. Specimen: PBMCs. V and J are TRBV7-8 and TRBJ1-5, with a possible D match to TRBD1 (5 bases). The sequence derives from a woman aged 50 to 65 in good health, CMV-negative, and a related stem cell transplant donor. Here the CDR3 reads CASSVPGWGNQPQHF. The CDR3 DNA follows: TGTGCCAGCAGCGTACCAGGGTGGGGAAATCAGCCCCAGCATTTT.